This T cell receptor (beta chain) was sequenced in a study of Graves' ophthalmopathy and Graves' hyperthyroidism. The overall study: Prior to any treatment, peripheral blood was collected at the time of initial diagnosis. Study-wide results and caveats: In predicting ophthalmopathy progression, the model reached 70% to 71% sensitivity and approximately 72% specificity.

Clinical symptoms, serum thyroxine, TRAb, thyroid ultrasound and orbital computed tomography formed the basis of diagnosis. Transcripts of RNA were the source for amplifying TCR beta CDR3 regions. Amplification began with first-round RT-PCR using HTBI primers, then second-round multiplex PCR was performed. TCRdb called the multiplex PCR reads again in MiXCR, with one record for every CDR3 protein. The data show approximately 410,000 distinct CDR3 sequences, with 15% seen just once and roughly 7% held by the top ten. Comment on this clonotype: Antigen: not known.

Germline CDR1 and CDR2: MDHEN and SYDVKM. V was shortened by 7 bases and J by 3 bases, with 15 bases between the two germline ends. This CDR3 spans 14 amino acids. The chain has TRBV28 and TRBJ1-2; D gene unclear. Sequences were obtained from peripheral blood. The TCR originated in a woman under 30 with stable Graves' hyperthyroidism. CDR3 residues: CASTTTGIHYGYTF. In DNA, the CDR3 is TGTGCCAGCACTACCACGGGGATCCACTATGGCTACACCTTC.